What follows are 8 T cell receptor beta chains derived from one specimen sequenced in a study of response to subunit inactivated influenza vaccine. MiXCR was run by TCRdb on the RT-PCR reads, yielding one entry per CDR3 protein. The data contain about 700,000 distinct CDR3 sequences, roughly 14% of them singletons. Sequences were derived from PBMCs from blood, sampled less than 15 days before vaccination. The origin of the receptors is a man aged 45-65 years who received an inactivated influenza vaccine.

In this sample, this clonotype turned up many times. CDR3 loop: CSVEVFYNEQFF. As DNA, the CDR3 is TGCAGCGTTGAAGTCTTCTACAATGAGCAGTTCTTC. V usage is TRBV29-1 and J usage is TRBJ2-1; D remains unclear. The CDR3 is 12 residues long. The germline V gene has CDR1 SQVTM and CDR2 ANQGSEA. Deletions cut 1 base from V and 3 bases from J, with 4 bases between.

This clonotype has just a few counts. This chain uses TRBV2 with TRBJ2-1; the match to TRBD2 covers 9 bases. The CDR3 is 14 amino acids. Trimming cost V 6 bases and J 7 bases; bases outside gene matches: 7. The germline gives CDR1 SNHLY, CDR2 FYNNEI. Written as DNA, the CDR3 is TGTGCCAGCAGAAGGGCGGGGGGGCAGAATGAGCAGTTCTTC. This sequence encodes CASRRAGGQNEQFF.

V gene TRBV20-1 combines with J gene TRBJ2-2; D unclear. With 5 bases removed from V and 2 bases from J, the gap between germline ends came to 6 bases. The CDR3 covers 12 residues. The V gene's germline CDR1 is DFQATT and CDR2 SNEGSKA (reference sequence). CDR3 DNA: TGCAGTGCTTCATCTAACACCGGGGAGCTGTTTTTT. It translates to CSASSNTGELFF.

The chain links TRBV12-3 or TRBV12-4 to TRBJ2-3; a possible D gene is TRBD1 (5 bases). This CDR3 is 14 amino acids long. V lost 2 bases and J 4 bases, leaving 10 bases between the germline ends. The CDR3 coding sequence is TGTGCCAGCAGTTTAACAGGCCTTCCAGATACGCAGTATTTT. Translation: CASSLTGLPDTQYF.

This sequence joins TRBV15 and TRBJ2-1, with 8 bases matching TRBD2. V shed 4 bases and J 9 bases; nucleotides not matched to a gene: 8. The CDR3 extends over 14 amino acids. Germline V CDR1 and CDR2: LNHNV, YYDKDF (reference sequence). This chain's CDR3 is CATSTGTRGGEQFF. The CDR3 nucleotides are TGTGCCACCAGCACCGGGACTAGAGGAGGTGAGCAGTTCTTC.

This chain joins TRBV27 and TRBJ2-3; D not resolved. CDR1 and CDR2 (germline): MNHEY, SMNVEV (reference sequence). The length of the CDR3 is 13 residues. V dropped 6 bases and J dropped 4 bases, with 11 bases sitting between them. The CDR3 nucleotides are TGTGCCAGCAGGTATAGATTTGCAGATACGCAGTATTTT. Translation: CASRYRFADTQYF.

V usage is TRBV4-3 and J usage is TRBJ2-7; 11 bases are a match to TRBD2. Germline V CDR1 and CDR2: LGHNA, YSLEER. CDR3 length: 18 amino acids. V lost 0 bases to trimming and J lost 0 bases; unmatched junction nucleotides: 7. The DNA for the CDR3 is TGCGCCAGCAGCCAAGATTCTCTAGCGGGAGGCACCTCCTACGAGCAGTACTTC. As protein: CASSQDSLAGGTSYEQYF.

CDR3 bases: TGTGCCAGCAGCGTAGCTCACAGAGAATTTCGAAATGAGCAGTTCTTC. It encodes CASSVAHREFRNEQFF. This sequence joins TRBV9 and TRBJ2-1; D is undetermined. The CDR3 has 16 amino acids. Between the trimmed V and J ends, which lost 0 bases and 7 bases, there was a span of 17 bases. Germline-derived CDR1 and CDR2 are SGDLS and YYNGEE. Variable domain in full (rest from reference TRBV9 and TRBJ2-1): DSGVTQTPKHLITATGQRVTLRCSPRSGDLSVYWYQQSLDQGLQFLIQYYNGEERAKGNILERFSAQQFPDLHSELNLSSLELGDSALYFCASSVAHREFRNEQFFGPGTRLTVL.